Below, 6 T cell receptor beta chains from the same sample are listed, as sequenced in a study of blood T cells in healthy people across ages. The use of a sample-barcoded 5' primer and a J-beta primer mix characterized a second PCR of roughly 7 to 11 cycles. TCRdb analysed the 5' RACE reads with MiXCR anew, one entry per CDR3 protein. The data contain 1.5 million to 2 million distinct CDR3 sequences, roughly 49% of them singletons. What was sequenced was blood. All receptors come from a woman in her thirties or forties in good health.

The J gene is TRBJ2-5, the V gene TRBV7-8, with 7 bases lining up with TRBD1. V lost 0 bases and J lost 1; bases outside the gene matches: 5. The CDR3 sequence is 16 residues long. CDR1 SGHVS and CDR2 FQNEAQ come from the germline V gene. CDR3 nucleotides: TGTGCCAGCAGCTTAGCAGGGGGCTACTTCCAAGAGACCCAGTACTTC. It yields the protein CASSLAGGYFQETQYF.

V and J are TRBV5-1 and TRBJ1-2; 7 positions agree with TRBD1. The CDR3 runs to 15 residues. Germline CDR1 is SGHRS and CDR2 is YFSETQ. Trimming cost V 0 bases and J 4 bases; bases outside gene matches: 6. This chain's CDR3 is CASSLARGQLYGYTF. The CDR3, as DNA: TGCGCCAGCAGCTTGGCCCGGGGACAGCTCTATGGCTACACCTTC.

This clonotype was recorded only once. The chain links TRBV7-2 to TRBJ1-2; TRBD1 matches 12 bases. The CDR3 runs 18 residues. Germline CDR1 SGHTA, CDR2 FQGNSA. V trimming: 5 bases; J trimming: 0 bases; junction bases outside the gene matches: 10. In DNA form, the CDR3 reads TGTGCCAGCAGCGGGTCCGGGACAGGGGGCCCTACTAACTATGGCTACACCTTC. This gives the protein CASSGSGTGGPTNYGYTF.

As concerns this clonotype: The junction departs from germline at one end; a sequencing error may be responsible. The chain has TRBV20-1 and TRBJ2-1, with D uncertain. From germline, CDR1 is DFQATT and CDR2 SNEGSKA (reference sequence). The CDR3 is made up of 9 amino acids. The CDR3 nucleotides are TGCAGGGCTAGTATCGAGCAGTTCTTC. Its translation is CRASIEQFF.

The chain carries TRBV5-1 and TRBJ2-7; no firm D call. The V end was cut by 5 bases, the J end by 7 bases, with 7 bases between. CDR1 is SGHRS, CDR2 YFSETQ, per germline. This CDR3 is 10 amino acids long. The CDR3 here is CASSDVEQYF. In DNA form, the CDR3 reads TGCGCCAGCAGTGACGTAGAGCAGTACTTC.

This clonotype has more than one count but fewer than ten. The chain is built from TRBV6-1 and TRBJ2-7; 7 bases are a match to TRBD2. Per the germline V gene, CDR1 is MNHNS and CDR2 is SASEGT. The CDR3 is 17 amino acids. Unmatched junction bases numbered 11, after V lost 2 bases and J lost 1 base. CDR3 sequence (DNA): TGTGCCAGCAGTGAAAGAGACCGGGACTACCCTTCCTACGAGCAGTACTTC. Encoded protein: CASSERDRDYPSYEQYF.